The entry below describes one T cell receptor beta chain. This record belongs to a study of blood T cell repertoires in COVID-19. At the level of the study: Specimens from acute and convalescent COVID-19 originated in the United States, Italy and Spain. Sample material is recorded as cDNA or gDNA derived from T cells, B-cell-depleted T cells, or PBMCs.

Original methodology: Reference gene primer amplification gave estimated nucleated cell counts. The data were produced by immunoSEQ multiplex PCR, yet TCRdb's version contains in-frame clones alone and is incomplete. The V and J calls and clone size were taken over from that table, and D and trimming were inferred from the DNA. The top ten clones hold roughly 2.9% of a sample with about 180,000 clones, 86% of them seen once. The V gene's germline CDR1 is WSHSY and CDR2 SAAADI. The ends lost 8 bases at V and 9 bases at J; junction bases unmatched: 13. The CDR3 runs 14 residues. This TCR was recovered from a woman aged 30 to 39 with active or convalescent COVID-19. What was sequenced was peripheral blood. The chain employs TRBV10-2 and TRBJ2-3, with TRBD2 matching over 8 bases. The CDR3 sequence: CASRERETFFTQYF. The CDR3 DNA reads TGCGCCAGCCGAGAGCGGGAGACCTTTTTCACGCAGTATTTT.